Sequencing of this T cell receptor (beta chain) was carried out in a study of blood T cell repertoires in COVID-19. Across the study: From the United States, Italy and Spain came samples of acute and convalescent COVID-19.

Original data processing: The assay estimated nucleated cells by amplifying reference gene primers. The table came from immunoSEQ multiplex PCR; TCRdb's copy has only in-frame clones and leaves some out. V, J and clone size reflect that table, while D and trimming were determined from the DNA. The sample includes roughly 53,000 clones, just under 85% seen only once; the top ten take more than 13%. The CDR3 is made up of 13 amino acids. V was trimmed by 4 bases and J by 4 bases, leaving 9 bases between them. Germline loops: CDR1 LGHNT, CDR2 FRNRAP. Sequencing was carried out using peripheral blood. The V call is TRBV12-5, the J call TRBJ2-3; D remains unclear. This clonotype was sampled from a human donor in a cohort sampled during active COVID-19. Here the CDR3 reads CASGSPQSDTQYF. CDR3 coding DNA: TGTGCTAGTGGTTCCCCTCAGTCAGATACGCAGTATTTT.